This passage covers 29 T cell receptor beta chains from one sample sequenced in a study of blood T cell repertoires in COVID-19. Here immunoSEQ multiplex PCR was the method, and the copy in TCRdb shows in-frame clones only, minus some. Of 150,000 to 200,000 clones listed, 75% to 90% are singletons. The specimen sequenced was peripheral blood. The receptors were gathered from a man aged 65 to 85 with active or convalescent COVID-19.

V gene TRBV7-9 combines with J gene TRBJ2-1; the match to TRBD1 covers 8 bases. CDR3 size: 14 residues. J was trimmed by 6 bases and V by 4 bases; bases with no gene match: 5. CDR1 and CDR2 (germline): SEHNR, FQNEAQ (reference sequence). The CDR3 sequence: CASSSPTGGNEQFF. CDR3 DNA: TGTGCCAGCAGCTCTCCCACAGGGGGCAATGAGCAGTTCTTC.

As regards this clone: A clone one base away is much larger, so this may be a read error. The rearrangement joins TRBV2 to TRBJ1-3; 9 bases align to TRBD1. The J segment lost 3 bases and the V segment lost 6 bases, leaving 6 bases of the junction unmatched. The germline V gene encodes CDR1 SNHLY and CDR2 FYNNEI. There are 15 residues in the CDR3. CDR3 DNA: TGTGCCAGCAGCCCCGGGACAGGGATTGGAAACACCATATATTTT. It codes for CASSPGTGIGNTIYF.

V is TRBV4-1 and J is TRBJ2-2; 10 bases are shared with TRBD2. V trimming: 0 bases; J trimming: 7 bases; junction bases outside the gene matches: 8. Germline V gene lookup returns CDR1 MGHRA and CDR2 YSYEKL. The CDR3 totals 17 residues. Here the CDR3 reads CASSQERLAGVGGELFF. For the CDR3, the DNA is TGCGCCAGCAGCCAAGAGAGGCTAGCGGGAGTCGGCGGGGAGCTGTTTTTT.

The V call is TRBV4-3, the J call TRBJ2-7, with TRBD1 identical over 10 bases. The germline V gene encodes CDR1 LGHNA and CDR2 YSLEER. The trim removed 0 bases at V and 4 bases at J, leaving 12 bases unmatched. CDR3 length equals 18 residues. For the CDR3, the DNA is TGCGCCAGCAGCCAAGAATGGTTTTTAGGGACAGGGGCTTACGAGCAGTACTTC. Amino acid sequence: CASSQEWFLGTGAYEQYF.

The genes are TRBV11-2 and TRBJ1-1; D unresolved. The V and J ends lost 6 bases and 2 bases respectively, with 10 bases between them. The CDR3 runs 13 residues. Germline CDR1 SGHAT, CDR2 FQNNGV. CDR3 region: CASSPKFNTEAFF. CDR3 nucleotide sequence: TGTGCCAGCAGTCCTAAGTTTAACACTGAAGCTTTCTTT.

This clone was seen once. Other DNA sequences of this sample code for an identical CDR3. The genes are TRBV6-5 and TRBJ1-1; no clear D. CDR3 length: 14 residues. Looked up from germline, CDR1 is MNHEY and CDR2 is SVGAGI. The germline V and J ends were trimmed by 4 bases and 1 base, with 10 bases remaining between them. The CDR3 is CASSSPGRNTEAFF. The CDR3 bases are TGTGCCAGCAGTTCGCCGGGGAGGAACACTGAAGCTTTCTTT.

The chain recombines TRBV4-3 with TRBJ2-6; TRBD1 aligns across 8 bases. Germline V gene lookup returns CDR1 LGHNA and CDR2 YSLEER. Trimming cost V 4 bases and J 0 bases; bases outside gene matches: 11. CDR3 length equals 19 residues. The CDR3 spells CASSLHGQGTFSGANVLTF. For the CDR3, the DNA is TGCGCCAGCAGCCTACACGGACAGGGAACTTTCTCTGGGGCCAACGTCCTGACTTTC.

This clone has just one count. The chain joins TRBV2 to TRBJ1-5, with D possibly matching TRBD1 (6 bases). With 1 base removed from V and 13 bases from J, the gap between germline ends came to 11 bases. CDR3 length: 12 amino acids. CDR1 is SNHLY and CDR2 is FYNNEI in the germline V gene. In nucleotides, the CDR3 is TGTGCCAGCAGTGAAGACAGGGTCGGTCAGCATTTT. Its translation is CASSEDRVGQHF.

DNA for the CDR3: TGTGCCAGTAGTTCACAGGGCCTCAAAGCTTTCTTT. Its protein is CASSSQGLKAFF. J is TRBJ1-1 and V is TRBV19; tentatively, D is TRBD1 (6 bases). Germline V lookup: CDR1 LNHDA, CDR2 SQIVND (reference sequence). The CDR3 consists of 12 residues. V lost 5 bases to trimming and J lost 9 bases, with 13 bases between them.

CDR3 loop: CASSSTLGSKYGYTF. The CDR3 nucleotides are TGTGCCAGCAGCTCTACTCTGGGCAGCAAGTATGGCTACACCTTC. The chain has TRBV9 and TRBJ1-2; D unresolved. V lost 4 bases and J 5 bases, leaving 18 bases between the germline ends. The CDR3 has 15 residues. Germline V gene sequence: CDR1 SGDLS, CDR2 YYNGEE.

V and J are TRBV7-6 and TRBJ2-2, with 11 bases that match TRBD2. CDR3 size: 17 residues. Germline values: CDR1 SGHVS, CDR2 FNYEAQ. V dropped 4 bases and J dropped 6; count of bases not matched to a gene: 10. The CDR3 spells CASSSTRPGLAAGELFF. The DNA of the CDR3 is TGTGCCAGCAGCTCCACCCGGCCGGGACTAGCGGCCGGGGAGCTGTTTTTT.

The J gene is TRBJ2-3, the V gene TRBV27; 12 bases align to TRBD2. The germline V gene encodes CDR1 MNHEY and CDR2 SMNVEV (reference sequence). The CDR3 is 16 amino acids. With V trimmed by 3 bases and J by 5 bases, 6 bases remained unmatched. The DNA for the CDR3 is TGTGCCAGCAGTTTCAGACTAGCGGGAGTGTTAGATACGCAGTATTTT. Translating it yields CASSFRLAGVLDTQYF.

For the CDR3, the DNA is TGTGCCAGCTCGATACACCCGACACGCGCGAACACCGGGGAGCTGTTTTTT. It yields the protein CASSIHPTRANTGELFF. The chain couples TRBV6-4 to TRBJ2-2; D gene uncertain. CDR3 length: 17 residues. V was pared by 8 bases and J by 0 bases, with 19 bases between. Germline V gene sequence: CDR1 MRHNA, CDR2 SNTAGT.

The V call is TRBV7-2, the J call TRBJ1-2, with D possibly matching TRBD1 (5 bases). Between the trimmed V and J ends, which lost 5 bases and 6 bases, there was a span of 10 bases. The CDR3 contains 12 residues. Germline CDR1 SGHTA, CDR2 FQGNSA. CDR3 region: CASSLREDGYTF. The CDR3 region has the DNA TGTGCCAGCAGCCTCAGGGAGGATGGCTACACCTTC.

This clone was recorded once. The rearrangement joins TRBV3-1 (or the pseudogene TRBV3-2) to TRBJ2-3; a possible D gene is TRBD1 (5 bases). Trimming shortened V by 3 bases and J by 5 bases, and 9 bases separated the two germline ends. Looked up from germline, CDR1 is LGHDT and CDR2 is YNNKEL (reference sequence). CDR3 length: 13 amino acids. The CDR3 spells CASSQGRIDTQYF. The CDR3 DNA reads TGTGCCAGCAGCCAGGGGCGGATAGATACGCAGTATTTT.

This chain links TRBV28 with TRBJ2-3; 11 bases are shared with TRBD2. CDR3 length equals 16 residues. Trimming cost V 6 bases and J 6 bases; bases outside gene matches: 11. Per the germline V gene, CDR1 is MDHEN and CDR2 is SYDVKM. CDR3 nucleotide sequence: TGTGCCAGCAGATTTTATAGCGGGGGGGCATCTGATACGCAGTATTTT. Its protein product is CASRFYSGGASDTQYF. The complete variable domain, with remaining parts taken from reference TRBV28 and TRBJ2-3, reads DVKVTQSSRYLVKRTGEKVFLECVQDMDHENMFWYRQDPGLGLRLIYFSYDVKMKEKGDIPEGYSVSREKKERFSLILESASTNQTSMYLCASRFYSGGASDTQYFGPGTRLTVL.

The rearrangement links TRBV11-2 to TRBJ2-1, with TRBD1 as a possible D gene (6 bases). Germline CDR1 SGHAT, CDR2 FQNNGV. The CDR3 has 13 residues. V was trimmed by 11 bases and J by 1 base, leaving 12 bases between them. DNA of the CDR3: TGTGCCTGCGGACAGATTTCCTACAATGAGCAGTTCTTC. Amino acids: CACGQISYNEQFF.

The rearrangement joins TRBV18 to TRBJ2-7; no firm D call. There are 13 residues in the CDR3. The V end was cut by 1 base, the J end by 3 bases, with 7 bases between. The germline V gene encodes CDR1 KGHSH and CDR2 LQKENI. The CDR3 DNA is TGTGCCAGCTCACCACTCCAGCGCTACGAGCAGTACTTC. Protein: CASSPLQRYEQYF.

This clone was seen just once. Its ends do not fully match the called genes, so a read error is possible. The chain carries TRBV3-1 (or the pseudogene TRBV3-2) and TRBJ2-3; maybe TRBD2 (6 bases). CDR1 is LGHDT, CDR2 YNNKEL, per germline (reference sequence). The CDR3 is 16 residues long. The CDR3 DNA follows: TGTGCCAGCAGCCCAACTCGGGAGCCCCGCACGGATACGCAGTATTTT. It codes for CASSPTREPRTDTQYF.

The chain carries TRBV30 and TRBJ2-7; 8 nucleotides align to TRBD2. The V segment lost 8 bases and the J segment 4 bases; nucleotides outside the gene matches: 19. From germline, CDR1 is GTSNPN and CDR2 SVGIG (reference sequence). The CDR3 contains 16 residues. This CDR3 is CAAHTPGGARTYEQYF. The DNA for the CDR3 is TGTGCCGCACACACTCCCGGGGGGGCGAGAACTTACGAGCAGTACTTC.

This clone turned up a few times. V and J are TRBV6-5 and TRBJ2-3; maybe TRBD2 (5 bases). The CDR3 consists of 15 residues. Trimming removed 6 bases at V and 0 bases at J, with 13 bases between. The germline gives CDR1 MNHEY, CDR2 SVGAGI. This chain's CDR3 is CASRLWRTSTDTQYF. Written as DNA, the CDR3 is TGTGCCAGCAGGCTCTGGCGGACTAGCACAGATACGCAGTATTTT.

The chain uses TRBV10-3 and TRBJ1-3; 7 nucleotides match TRBD1. This CDR3 has 15 residues. V lost 6 bases to trimming and J lost 0 bases; unmatched junction nucleotides: 5. CDR1 and CDR2 from the germline V gene are ENHRY and SYGVKD. CDR3 loop: CAISGQDLSGNTIYF. DNA for the CDR3: TGTGCCATCAGCGGACAGGACCTCTCTGGAAACACCATATATTTT.

The chain carries TRBV11-2 and TRBJ1-1; no reliable D call. Trimming left V 4 bases short and J 0 bases short, with 6 bases between. Looked up from germline, CDR1 is SGHAT and CDR2 is FQNNGV. The CDR3 runs 13 residues. CDR3 amino acids: CASSSQMNTEAFF. Here the CDR3 DNA reads TGTGCCAGCAGCTCGCAGATGAACACTGAAGCTTTCTTT.

This rearrangement joins TRBV19 to TRBJ2-4; unclear D gene. The CDR3 has 13 amino acids. The germline V gene encodes CDR1 LNHDA and CDR2 SQIVND (reference sequence). V dropped 3 bases and J dropped 6 bases, with 9 bases sitting between them. CDR3 region: CASSIPLVNIQYF. CDR3 sequence (DNA): TGTGCCAGTAGTATTCCCCTAGTAAACATTCAGTACTTC.

The V call is TRBV4-3, the J call TRBJ1-3; TRBD1 matches 7 bases. The germline gives CDR1 LGHNA, CDR2 YSLEER. V trimming: 0 bases; J trimming: 4 bases; junction bases outside the gene matches: 12. The CDR3 is made up of 18 amino acids. CDR3 loop: CASSQDRVGSGGGNTIYF. The CDR3 bases are TGCGCCAGCAGCCAAGATAGGGTTGGGTCAGGGGGAGGAAACACCATATATTTT.

As regards this clone: Additional DNA sequences in this sample encode the identical CDR3. The V and J genes are TRBV5-1 and TRBJ2-5, with D maybe TRBD1 (6 bases). This CDR3 region has 14 residues. Trimming stripped 2 bases from V and 1 base from J, with 9 bases between. Germline CDR1 reads SGHRS; CDR2 reads YFSETQ. The DNA for the CDR3 is TGCGCCAGCAGCTTACAGGGTGCCCAAGAGACCCAGTACTTC. It specifies CASSLQGAQETQYF.

This clone came up once. The J gene is TRBJ1-3, the V gene TRBV6-1; D is uncertain. Trimming left V 3 bases short and J 8 bases short, with 8 bases between. CDR3 size: 12 residues. Germline V gene data show CDR1 as MNHNS and CDR2 as SASEGT. CDR3 protein: CASSDRVYTIYF. The CDR3 region has the DNA TGTGCCAGCAGTGACCGGGTGTACACCATATATTTT.

The rearrangement uses TRBV7-9 and TRBJ2-1; unclear D gene. V shed 5 bases and J shed 9 bases, with 20 bases lying between them. Germline lookup yields CDR1 SEHNR and CDR2 FQNEAQ (reference sequence). The CDR3 extends over 15 amino acids. CDR3 sequence reads: CASSPPGGGMLEQFF. The CDR3 region has the DNA TGTGCCAGCAGCCCCCCCGGCGGCGGTATGCTTGAGCAGTTCTTC.

The rearrangement links TRBV7-9 to TRBJ2-1; a possible D gene is TRBD1 (6 bases). The CDR3 loop spans 14 amino acids. Germline loops: CDR1 SEHNR, CDR2 FQNEAQ (reference sequence). Trimming left V 5 bases short and J 9 bases short, with 17 bases between. CDR3: CASSHPGQGVEQFF. Here the CDR3 DNA reads TGTGCCAGCAGCCACCCGGGACAAGGGGTTGAGCAGTTCTTC.